Sequencing of this TCR beta chain was carried out in a study of shared clonotypes between healthy human individuals. At least ten counts were recorded for this clone. Its antigen is unidentified. Germline trimming cut 5 bases from V and 7 bases from J; bases unmatched to any gene: 4. Per the germline V gene, CDR1 is MNHNY and CDR2 is SVGAGI (reference sequence). This CDR3 spans 14 amino acids. At a deep level, the assay was run. Assay used: immunoSEQ multiplex PCR; TCRdb lists only in-frame clones, some missing. Of approximately 720,000 clones listed, roughly 70% were seen once; the top ten hold approximately 1.8%. Naive CD4+ cells were CD45RA-selected; the remaining cells were memory. Study findings and constraints: Of the naive CD4 clonotypes, approximately 5% were shared across several donors. Larger richness was generally estimated for naive than memory subsets.

The rearrangement links TRBV6-6 to TRBJ1-6; 8 bases line up with TRBD1. This receptor was identified in a young woman in good health. The sample comprised memory CD4+ T cells sorted from blood. Subset specified: CD45RA-negative fraction. CDR3 loop: CASSPGQGNSPLHF. CDR3 in DNA: TGTGCCAGCAGTCCCGGACAGGGAAATTCACCCCTCCACTTT.